This T cell receptor beta chain was retrieved from a study of blood T cell repertoires in COVID-19. Study overall: Sample material is recorded as cDNA or gDNA derived from T cells, B-cell-depleted T cells, or PBMCs.

The CDR3 runs 15 residues. V was clipped by 3 bases and J by 1 base; unmatched bases: 3. Germline V gives CDR1 SGHRS, CDR2 YFSETQ. A word on this clone: The identical CDR3 is also encoded by other nucleotide sequences in the sample.

Seattle enrolled patients during active infection and tracked them longitudinally. The data were produced by immunoSEQ multiplex PCR, yet TCRdb's version contains in-frame clones alone and is incomplete. The sample has 250,000 to 300,000 clones, 88% seen once. This receptor was identified in a woman in her sixties or seventies with COVID-19, enrolled during active disease. The sequencing sample was made of peripheral blood. The chain has TRBV5-1 and TRBJ2-7, with 11 positions matching TRBD2. The CDR3 region has the DNA TGCGCCAGCAGCTCAGGGACTAGCGGATCCTACGAGCAGTACTTC. Translated: CASSSGTSGSYEQYF. Together with reference TRBV5-1 and TRBJ2-7, the CDR3 gives the full variable domain: KAGVTQTPRYLIKTRGQQVTLSCSPISGHRSVSWYQQTPGQGLQFLFEYFSETQRNKGNFPGRFSGRQFSNSRSEMNVSTLELGDSALYLCASSSGTSGSYEQYFGPGTRLTVT.